This entry concerns a single T cell receptor (beta chain). Germline CDR1 KGHDR, CDR2 SFDVKD. Trimming took 5 bases from V and 3 from J; bases not matched to a gene: 6. The CDR3 loop spans 15 amino acids. Profiling relied on immunoSEQ multiplex PCR, and the TCRdb table lists in-frame clones only, not all of them. The data show 350,000 to 400,000 clones, around 89% seen once. These data belong to a study of blood T cell repertoires in COVID-19. Cohorts were determined from participant-reported clinical history. The genes are TRBV24-1 and TRBJ1-5; 7 bases line up with TRBD1. Sequencing input: PBMCs or T cells enriched from blood (not recorded which). This clonotype was obtained from a woman between 18 and 29 years old who had recovered from COVID-19. CDR3 nucleotide sequence: TGTGCCACCAGTGCCGCGGGACAGACCAATCAGCCCCAGCATTTT. Amino acids: CATSAAGQTNQPQHF.